This TCR beta chain emerged from a study of Ad26.COV2.S vaccination and SARS-CoV-2 variants. Sequencing was performed with immunoSEQ multiplex PCR; in TCRdb, only in-frame clones are kept and a portion is missing. The sample lists 300,000 to 400,000 clones, around 83% seen once, with roughly 3.3% in the top ten. This clone showed up many times. CDR3 length: 14 amino acids. The junction had 8 bases not matched to a gene; V was cut back by 4 bases and J by 6 bases. From germline, CDR1 is MNHEY and CDR2 SMNVEV (reference sequence). The treatment: about 20 received Ad26.COV2.S at low or high dose, single or two shots; several received placebo; per-sample allocation not given. On day 63 after the first injection, vaccine and placebo recipients gave samples.

The receptor was isolated from a person between 18 and 65 years old who received the Ad26.COV2.S COVID-19 vaccine or a placebo. The gene calls are TRBV27 and TRBJ2-7, with 8 bases lining up with TRBD1. The specimen comprised peripheral blood, sampled in a trial of Ad26.COV2.S vaccine versus placebo. The CDR3 bases are TGTGCCAGCAGTTCGGGACAGGCGAAGCGCGAGCAGTACTTC. This translates into CASSSGQAKREQYF.